Shown below are 16 T cell receptor beta chains from a single sample sequenced in a study of blood T cell repertoires in COVID-19. Only in-frame clones appear in the TCRdb table, and some are missing; sequencing was by immunoSEQ multiplex PCR. Of approximately 190,000 clones listed, about 88% are singletons. Material for sequencing was PBMCs or T cells enriched from blood (not recorded which). The receptors originated from a middle-aged woman in a cohort exposed to, infected with or recovered from COVID-19 (not recorded which).

The chain has TRBV2 and TRBJ2-7; the match to TRBD1 covers 9 bases. This CDR3 comprises 17 residues. Trimming at V came to 7 bases and at J to 2 bases, leaving 15 bases not matched to a gene. Germline lookup yields CDR1 SNHLY and CDR2 FYNNEI. The CDR3 DNA reads as TGTGCCAGCATTCCAGGACAGGGGAAGAGGATCGCCTACGAGCAGTACTTC. This sequence encodes CASIPGQGKRIAYEQYF.

The J gene is TRBJ1-2, the V gene TRBV7-9, with D uncertain. Germline V gene sequence: CDR1 SEHNR, CDR2 FQNEAQ (reference sequence). V was trimmed by 5 bases and J by 3 bases, leaving 4 bases between them. The CDR3 covers 11 residues. CDR3 sequence (DNA): TGTGCCAGCAGCGTCGACTATGGCTACACCTTC. It encodes CASSVDYGYTF.

The chain links TRBV4-1 to TRBJ1-1; TRBD1 is a possible D gene (5 bases). The CDR3 is 15 residues long. Germline V CDR1 and CDR2: MGHRA, YSYEKL. Trimming pared 0 bases from V and 3 bases from J, leaving 11 bases between. CDR3 region: CASSQDRPGYTEAFF. The CDR3 DNA reads TGCGCCAGCAGCCAAGATCGACCAGGGTACACTGAAGCTTTCTTT.

This chain links TRBV4-1 with TRBJ1-2; 11 bases agree with TRBD1. CDR3 length: 18 amino acids. J lost 0 bases, V lost 1 base, and 7 bases had no gene match. Germline assignment: CDR1 MGHRA and CDR2 YSYEKL. The CDR3 DNA follows: TGCGCCAGCAGCCAAGTGGGGACAGGGGGTACTACTAACTATGGCTACACCTTC. Translating it yields CASSQVGTGGTTNYGYTF.

The V and J genes are TRBV3-1 (or the pseudogene TRBV3-2) and TRBJ2-7; 7 bases are a match to TRBD1. This CDR3 comprises 14 residues. Germline loops: CDR1 LGHDT, CDR2 YNNKEL (reference sequence). V was clipped by 6 bases and J by 6 bases; unmatched bases: 11. The CDR3 spells CASRPGQEAREQYF. The DNA of the CDR3 is TGTGCCAGCAGACCCGGACAGGAGGCGCGCGAGCAGTACTTC.

The J gene is TRBJ1-2, the V gene TRBV6-4; TRBD1 aligns across 12 bases. The CDR3 runs to 16 residues. CDR1 is MRHNA, CDR2 SNTAGT, per germline. The trim removed 4 bases at V and 8 bases at J, leaving 11 bases unmatched. CDR3 protein: CASSVGAGQGAYGYTF. The CDR3 DNA reads as TGTGCCAGCAGTGTTGGGGCGGGACAGGGGGCGTACGGCTACACCTTC.

This chain uses TRBV19 with TRBJ2-1; D not certain. Germline assignment: CDR1 LNHDA and CDR2 SQIVND (reference sequence). Between the trimmed V and J ends, which lost 6 bases and 8 bases, there was a span of 11 bases. The CDR3 has 12 residues. The CDR3 nucleotides are TGTGCCAGTAGCCTATCGCGCCATGAGCAGTTCTTC. It yields the protein CASSLSRHEQFF.

The rearrangement links TRBV7-9 to TRBJ1-4; the D is unclear. Germline V lookup: CDR1 SEHNR, CDR2 FQNEAQ (reference sequence). There are 13 residues in the CDR3. V was clipped by 4 bases and J by 14 bases, with 17 bases between them. The CDR3 DNA reads TGTGCCAGCAGCTCAGAAGAAGGAGATTTTCTGTTTTTT. Translating gives CASSSEEGDFLFF.

The V and J genes are TRBV11-2 and TRBJ2-6; maybe TRBD1 (6 bases). CDR1 is SGHAT, CDR2 FQNNGV, per germline. V was clipped by 5 bases and J by 0 bases, with 20 bases between them. The CDR3 consists of 19 residues. In DNA form, the CDR3 reads TGTGCCAGCAGCCGTTCGGGCGACAGGACGCGCTCTGGGGCCAACGTCCTGACTTTC. Amino acid sequence: CASSRSGDRTRSGANVLTF.

This rearrangement joins TRBV27 to TRBJ2-2; D gene ambiguous. The V end lost 3 bases, the J end lost 5 bases, and 7 bases lay between the germline ends. The germline V gene has CDR1 MNHEY and CDR2 SMNVEV (reference sequence). This CDR3 contains 13 residues. The CDR3 sequence is CASSFPRTGELFF. CDR3 coding DNA: TGTGCCAGCAGTTTCCCTCGGACCGGGGAGCTGTTTTTT.

The DNA for the CDR3 is TGCAGCGTTGAAGAACAGGGGAAACCTAACTATGGCTACACCTTC. Its translation: CSVEEQGKPNYGYTF. This chain links TRBV29-1 with TRBJ1-2; 7 nucleotides match TRBD1. The CDR3 is 15 amino acids. From germline, CDR1 is SQVTM and CDR2 ANQGSEA. V lost 0 bases to trimming and J lost 0 bases; unmatched junction nucleotides: 4.

The chain has TRBV18 and TRBJ2-2; TRBD1 is a possible D gene (6 bases). The CDR3 has 15 amino acids. Trimming stripped 4 bases from V and 2 bases from J, with 11 bases between. Germline V gene lookup returns CDR1 KGHSH and CDR2 LQKENI. CDR3 protein: CASSLRQANTGELFF. CDR3 DNA sequence: TGTGCCAGCTCACTCCGACAGGCAAACACCGGGGAGCTGTTTTTT. The full variable domain, with the rest looked up from reference TRBV18 and TRBJ2-2, is NAGVMQNPRHLVRRRGQEARLRCSPMKGHSHVYWYRQLPEEGLKFMVYLQKENIIDESGMPKERFSAEFPKEGPSILRIQQVVRGDSAAYFCASSLRQANTGELFFGEGSRLTVL.

This chain uses TRBV2 with TRBJ2-7; a weak D match, TRBD1 (5 bases). Germline V gives CDR1 SNHLY, CDR2 FYNNEI. The V end was cut by 7 bases, the J end by 6 bases, with 10 bases between. This CDR3 has 11 residues. CDR3 in amino acids: CASIKGFEQYF. Here the CDR3 DNA reads TGTGCCAGCATTAAGGGGTTCGAGCAGTACTTC. Complete variable domain (other parts from reference TRBV2 and TRBJ2-7): EPEVTQTPSHQVTQMGQEVILRCVPISNHLYFYWYRQILGQKVEFLVSFYNNEISEKSEIFDDQFSVERPDGSNFTLKIRSTKLEDSAMYFCASIKGFEQYFGPGTRLTVT.

This clone was counted many times. J is TRBJ2-3 and V is TRBV30; 8 bases map to TRBD2. The CDR3 has 12 amino acids. Germline V gene sequence: CDR1 GTSNPN, CDR2 SVGIG (reference sequence). Trimming took 5 bases from V and 5 from J; bases not matched to a gene: 3. CDR3 residues: CAWRGGVDTQYF. The CDR3 nucleotides read TGTGCCTGGCGGGGGGGGGTAGATACGCAGTATTTT. Full variable domain (missing parts from reference TRBV30 and TRBJ2-3): SQTIHQWPATLVQPVGSPLSLECTVEGTSNPNLYWYRQAAGRGLQLLFYSVGIGQISSEVPQNLSASRPQDRQFILSSKKLLLSDSGFYLCAWRGGVDTQYFGPGTRLTVL.

V usage is TRBV15 and J usage is TRBJ1-4; the match to TRBD1 covers 8 bases. This CDR3 region has 13 residues. Germline V CDR1 and CDR2: LNHNV, YYDKDF (reference sequence). V gave up 9 bases and J gave up 3 bases; unmatched junction bases: 3. CDR3 amino acids: CATLQGANEKLFF. In DNA, the CDR3 is TGTGCCACTTTACAGGGGGCTAATGAAAAACTGTTTTTT.

The genes are TRBV30 and TRBJ2-2; 8 bases fit TRBD2. The CDR3 runs to 14 residues. The V and J ends lost 3 bases and 7 bases, in that order; junction bases with no gene match: 7. Germline lookup yields CDR1 GTSNPN and CDR2 SVGIG (reference sequence). This CDR3 is CAWSVSGEVGELFF. The DNA for the CDR3 is TGTGCCTGGAGCGTTAGCGGGGAGGTCGGGGAGCTGTTTTTT.